This TCR beta chain was captured in a study of CD8 T cells in ankylosing spondylitis. Findings and caveats of the study: Clones linked to disease were reported to show significant enrichment in matched ankylosing spondylitis synovial fluid. Characteristic, it appeared, of ankylosing spondylitis blood was a TCR beta motif of about eight highly homologous variants.

This clonotype was seen many times. The antigen remains unidentified. TCRdb analysed the 5' RACE reads with MiXCR anew, one entry per CDR3 protein. Among about 140,000 distinct CDR3 sequences listed, approximately 9.2% were seen once. The CDR3 spans 14 residues. V dropped 3 bases and J dropped 4 bases, with 13 bases sitting between them. Germline CDR1 reads SGHTA; CDR2 reads FQGNSA. This TCR came from a male donor with ankylosing spondylitis. V is TRBV7-2 and J is TRBJ2-7; D is uncertain. The sample comprised synovial fluid, either unsorted or a sorted T cell fraction (not recorded which). CDR3 region: CASSFPGHLYEQYF. CDR3 nucleotides: TGTGCCAGCAGCTTCCCGGGCCACCTTTACGAGCAGTACTTC.